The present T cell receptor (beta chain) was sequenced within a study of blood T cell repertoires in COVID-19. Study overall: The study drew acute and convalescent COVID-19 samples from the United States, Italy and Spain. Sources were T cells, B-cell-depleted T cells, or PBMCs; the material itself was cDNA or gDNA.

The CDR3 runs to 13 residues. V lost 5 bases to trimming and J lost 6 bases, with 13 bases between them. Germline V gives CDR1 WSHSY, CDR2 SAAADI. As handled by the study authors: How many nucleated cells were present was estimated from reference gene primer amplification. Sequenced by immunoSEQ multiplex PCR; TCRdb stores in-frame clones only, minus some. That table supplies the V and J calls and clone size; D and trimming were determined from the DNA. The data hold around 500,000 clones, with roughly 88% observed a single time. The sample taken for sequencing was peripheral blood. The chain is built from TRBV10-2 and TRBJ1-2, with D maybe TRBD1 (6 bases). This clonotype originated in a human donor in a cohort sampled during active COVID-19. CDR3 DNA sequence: TGCGCCAGCAGTAATACAGGGTCGGATGGCTACACCTTC. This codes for CASSNTGSDGYTF.